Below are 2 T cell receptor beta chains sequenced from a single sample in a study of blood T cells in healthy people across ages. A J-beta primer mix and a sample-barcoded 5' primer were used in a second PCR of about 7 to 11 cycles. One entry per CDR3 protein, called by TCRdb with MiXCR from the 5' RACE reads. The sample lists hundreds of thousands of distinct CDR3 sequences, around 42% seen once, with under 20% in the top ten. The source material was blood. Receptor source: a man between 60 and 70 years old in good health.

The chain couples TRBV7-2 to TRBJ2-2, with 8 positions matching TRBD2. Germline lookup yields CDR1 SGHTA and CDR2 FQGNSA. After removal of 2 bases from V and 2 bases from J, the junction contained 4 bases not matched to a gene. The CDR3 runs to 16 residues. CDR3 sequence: CASSLPSGLNTGELFF. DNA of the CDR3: TGTGCCAGCAGCTTACCTAGCGGGCTAAACACCGGGGAGCTGTTTTTT.

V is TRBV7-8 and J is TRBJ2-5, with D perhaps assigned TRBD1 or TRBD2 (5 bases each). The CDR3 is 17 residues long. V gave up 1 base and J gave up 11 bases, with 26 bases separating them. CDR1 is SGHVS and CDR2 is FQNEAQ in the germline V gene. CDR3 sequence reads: CASSLGTGVGANNEQYF. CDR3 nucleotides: TGTGCCAGCAGCTTAGGGACGGGTGTCGGGGCGAACAATGAGCAGTACTTC. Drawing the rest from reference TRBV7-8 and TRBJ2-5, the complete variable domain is GAGVSQSPRYKVAKRGQDVALRCDPISGHVSLFWYQQALGQGPEFLTYFQNEAQLDKSGLPSDRFFAERPEGSVSTLKIQRTQQEDSAVYLCASSLGTGVGANNEQYFGPGTRLLVL.